What follows are 32 T cell receptor beta chains derived from one specimen sequenced in a study of T cell responses to AZD1222 COVID-19 vaccine. Produced via immunoSEQ multiplex PCR; TCRdb's table is partial and in-frame only. The table includes tens of thousands of clones, 80% to 90% detected once. The sample consisted of peripheral blood, taken on day 0 of AZD1222 vaccination. Source of these receptors: an adult in good health.

This clone appeared a single time. The genes are TRBV4-2 and TRBJ1-1; unclear D gene. The V gene's germline CDR1 is LGHNA and CDR2 YNFKEQ. The CDR3 is 15 amino acids. V dropped 0 bases and J dropped 1 base, with 9 bases sitting between them. CDR3 in amino acids: CASSQDHGRNTEAFF. CDR3 sequence (DNA): TGTGCCAGCAGCCAAGACCACGGTCGGAACACTGAAGCTTTCTTT.

This rearrangement joins TRBV28 to TRBJ1-2; D is undetermined. The CDR3 extends over 11 amino acids. Trimming took off 5 bases at V and 4 bases at J, with 5 bases between the two ends. Germline V gene data show CDR1 as MDHEN and CDR2 as SYDVKM. CDR3 amino acids: CASSNTYGYTF. The DNA for the CDR3 is TGTGCCAGCAGTAACACCTATGGCTACACCTTC.

The J gene is TRBJ1-1, the V gene TRBV19; D is perhaps TRBD1 (6 bases). Per germline, CDR1 LNHDA and CDR2 SQIVND (reference sequence). V dropped 4 bases and J dropped 4 bases, with 13 bases sitting between them. This CDR3 has 14 amino acids. The CDR3 DNA follows: TGTGCCAGTAGTACGCCTCACAGGGCCACTGAAGCTTTCTTT. This sequence encodes CASSTPHRATEAFF.

The chain recombines TRBV7-2 with TRBJ1-2; TRBD1 might be the D (6 bases). V was pared by 3 bases and J by 6 bases, with 17 bases between. The CDR3 totals 15 residues. Germline CDR1 reads SGHTA; CDR2 reads FQGNSA. The CDR3 loop is CASSFVSGQQNGYTF. The CDR3 nucleotides read TGTGCCAGCAGCTTTGTATCTGGACAGCAAAATGGCTACACCTTC.

Turning to this clone: The missing conserved phenylalanine or tryptophan at the end of this CDR3 makes a read error likely. Here the CDR3 reads CASSPPRDSSYEQYL. Written as DNA, the CDR3 is TGTGCCAGCTCACCCCCAAGGGACAGCTCCTACGAGCAGTACCTC. V is TRBV18 and J is TRBJ2-7, with 7 bases lining up with TRBD1. The J segment lost 0 bases and the V segment lost 3 bases, leaving 5 bases of the junction unmatched. CDR1 is KGHSH and CDR2 is LQKENI in the germline V gene. The CDR3 runs to 15 residues.

In this sample, this clone turned up once. The chain recombines TRBV19 with TRBJ1-1; a possible D gene is TRBD1 (5 bases). Trimming shortened V by 1 base and J by 4 bases, and 10 bases separated the two germline ends. This CDR3 comprises 14 residues. Germline lookup yields CDR1 LNHDA and CDR2 SQIVND (reference sequence). The CDR3 DNA reads TGTGCCAGTAGTATAGTGAGGGGTGGCACTGAAGCTTTCTTT. This codes for CASSIVRGGTEAFF. The full variable domain, rest sourced from reference TRBV19 and TRBJ1-1, is DGGITQSPKYLFRKEGQNVTLSCEQNLNHDAMYWYRQDPGQGLRLIYYSQIVNDFQKGDIAEGYSVSREKKESFPLTVTSAQKNPTAFYLCASSIVRGGTEAFFGQGTRLTVV.

The chain employs TRBV19 and TRBJ1-1; no reliable D call. Per germline, CDR1 LNHDA and CDR2 SQIVND (reference sequence). The CDR3 has 12 amino acids. V lost 7 bases and J lost 5, with 11 bases in between. CDR3 sequence (DNA): TGTGCCAGTAAGGGTAGGATGACTGAAGCTTTCTTT. This encodes CASKGRMTEAFF. Using reference TRBV19 and TRBJ1-1 for the parts outside the CDR3, the full variable domain is DGGITQSPKYLFRKEGQNVTLSCEQNLNHDAMYWYRQDPGQGLRLIYYSQIVNDFQKGDIAEGYSVSREKKESFPLTVTSAQKNPTAFYLCASKGRMTEAFFGQGTRLTVV.

V and J are TRBV5-8 and TRBJ2-1; TRBD2 matches 8 bases. Germline-derived CDR1 and CDR2 are SGHTS and YDEGEE. Trimming removed 0 bases from V and 8 bases from J; junction bases left unmatched: 10. This CDR3 is 16 amino acids long. The CDR3 sequence: CASSLGFWTSSYEQFF. The CDR3 DNA sequence: TGTGCCAGCAGCTTGGGGTTCTGGACTAGCTCTTATGAGCAGTTCTTC.

V usage is TRBV28 and J usage is TRBJ1-1; unclear D gene. The CDR3 totals 15 residues. V was clipped by 7 bases and J by 0 bases, with 15 bases between them. CDR1 MDHEN and CDR2 SYDVKM come from the germline V gene. As DNA, the CDR3 is TGTGCCAGCACCCTGGGAGGGATTATGAACACTGAAGCTTTCTTT. Protein product: CASTLGGIMNTEAFF.

This clone was found once. This rearrangement joins TRBV19 to TRBJ2-1, with 8 nucleotides matching TRBD2. With 5 bases clipped from V and 1 base from J, the junction kept 4 bases outside the gene matches. The CDR3 loop spans 15 amino acids. CDR1 LNHDA and CDR2 SQIVND come from the germline V gene (reference sequence). CDR3 nucleotides: TGTGCCAGTAGTCCGACTAGCGTATCCTACAATGAGCAGTTCTTC. Translating it yields CASSPTSVSYNEQFF.

The chain recombines TRBV9 with TRBJ2-7; 9 bases are shared with TRBD1. The germline V gene has CDR1 SGDLS and CDR2 YYNGEE. V lost 4 bases to trimming and J lost 3 bases; unmatched junction nucleotides: 8. CDR3 length equals 15 residues. CDR3: CASSPERQGDYEQYF. The CDR3, as DNA: TGTGCCAGCAGCCCAGAAAGACAGGGGGACTACGAGCAGTACTTC.

The rearrangement joins TRBV28 to TRBJ2-7; 11 bases align to TRBD1. After removal of 6 bases from V and 6 bases from J, the junction contained 7 bases not matched to a gene. CDR3 length: 14 amino acids. The germline V gene has CDR1 MDHEN and CDR2 SYDVKM. CDR3 nucleotide sequence: TGTGCCAGCAGCCGGGACAGGGGGTTTGCCGAGCAGTACTTC. Amino acids: CASSRDRGFAEQYF.

V gene TRBV2 combines with J gene TRBJ1-2; D possibly corresponds to TRBD1 (5 bases). Germline CDR1 and CDR2: SNHLY and FYNNEI. The V and J ends lost 6 bases and 4 bases respectively, with 15 bases between them. CDR3 length: 14 amino acids. As DNA, the CDR3 is TGTGCCAGCAGGGCCCGGGACGGTTTCTATGGCTACACCTTC. It is translated as CASRARDGFYGYTF.

This chain joins TRBV15 and TRBJ2-1, with TRBD2 matching 7 bases. This CDR3 comprises 16 residues. Losses at the gene ends were 0 bases for V and 3 bases for J; bases not matched to a gene: 5. Germline CDR1 is LNHNV and CDR2 is YYDKDF (reference sequence). The chain's CDR3 is CATSRDRGVLYNEQFF. As DNA, the CDR3 is TGTGCCACCAGCAGAGACCGGGGGGTCCTCTACAATGAGCAGTTCTTC.

The rearrangement joins TRBV27 to TRBJ1-2; D possibly corresponds to TRBD1 (6 bases). Germline CDR1 is MNHEY and CDR2 is SMNVEV (reference sequence). CDR3 length: 12 residues. Trimming took 7 bases from V and 5 from J, leaving 11 bases between them. This CDR3 is CASKGGLYGYTF. CDR3 bases: TGTGCCAGCAAAGGGGGGCTTTATGGCTACACCTTC.

V and J are TRBV18 and TRBJ1-2; 7 nucleotides agree with TRBD1. Germline values: CDR1 KGHSH, CDR2 LQKENI. The CDR3 has 16 amino acids. V was pared by 4 bases and J by 8 bases, with 16 bases of the junction left unmatched. CDR3 bases: TGTGCCAGCTCACGGACAGGCTACATGGCGGAAGGAGGCTACACCTTC. It translates to CASSRTGYMAEGGYTF.

This chain links TRBV18 with TRBJ2-2, with D maybe TRBD1 (5 bases). Trimming took off 8 bases at V and 1 base at J, with 8 bases between the two ends. The CDR3 totals 13 residues. Per the germline V gene, CDR1 is KGHSH and CDR2 is LQKENI. The CDR3 DNA reads as TGTGCCAGCGGTAGGGGGAACACCGGGGAGCTGTTTTTT. It specifies CASGRGNTGELFF.

The chain has TRBV9 and TRBJ1-2, with a weak D call TRBD1 (5 bases). V lost 4 bases, J lost 3 bases, and 28 bases lay in between. From germline, CDR1 is SGDLS and CDR2 YYNGEE. The CDR3 runs 19 residues. Here the CDR3 DNA reads TGTGCCAGCAGCCTTAAAGAGTCCCTTACAAGGGGCGCGGACTATGGCTACACCTTC. Its translation is CASSLKESLTRGADYGYTF. The full variable domain, in which reference TRBV9 and TRBJ1-2 provide the parts outside the CDR3, is DSGVTQTPKHLITATGQRVTLRCSPRSGDLSVYWYQQSLDQGLQFLIQYYNGEERAKGNILERFSAQQFPDLHSELNLSSLELGDSALYFCASSLKESLTRGADYGYTFGSGTRLTVV.

The rearrangement links TRBV10-1 to TRBJ1-2; D is unclear. The CDR3 runs to 14 residues. The V end was cut by 3 bases, the J end by 11 bases, with 19 bases between. Germline CDR1 reads WNHNN; CDR2 reads SYGVQD (reference sequence). The CDR3 region is CASSEARQPAVYTF. The DNA for the CDR3 is TGCGCCAGCAGTGAAGCCCGGCAGCCGGCGGTGTACACCTTC.

The chain has TRBV19 and TRBJ1-1, with D unclear. The CDR3 length is 14 residues. CDR1 and CDR2 from the germline V gene are LNHDA and SQIVND (reference sequence). V shed 3 bases and J shed 2 bases, with 10 bases lying between them. The CDR3 reads CASSIEALNTEAFF. DNA of the CDR3: TGTGCCAGTAGTATCGAGGCCCTAAACACTGAAGCTTTCTTT.

The chain recombines TRBV7-3 with TRBJ1-6, with 7 bases identical to TRBD1. CDR1 and CDR2 (germline): SGHTA, FQGTGA. Unmatched junction bases numbered 6, after V lost 1 base and J lost 6 bases. The CDR3 is made up of 16 amino acids. The CDR3 DNA reads as TGTGCCAGCAGCTTAATGGGACAGCTTACTAATTCACCCCTCCACTTT. It is translated as CASSLMGQLTNSPLHF. The entire variable domain, with the rest obtained from reference TRBV7-3 and TRBJ1-6, is as follows: GAGVSQTPSNKVTEKGKYVELRCDPISGHTALYWYRQSLGQGPEFLIYFQGTGAADDSGLPNDRFFAVRPEGSVSTLKIQRTERGDSAVYLCASSLMGQLTNSPLHFGNGTRLTVT.

The V gene is TRBV10-3, the J gene TRBJ2-1, with D perhaps TRBD2 (5 bases). Between the trimmed V and J ends, which lost 2 bases and 6 bases, there was a span of 14 bases. Germline-derived CDR1 and CDR2 are ENHRY and SYGVKD. The CDR3 has 15 residues. The CDR3 nucleotides read TGTGCCATCAGTGAGGCCGCGTTAGGAGGCAATGAGCAGTTCTTC. Translation gives CAISEAALGGNEQFF.

The chain uses TRBV24-1 and TRBJ2-3; D unclear. The V gene lost 3 bases and the J gene lost 4 bases, with 13 bases spanning the gap. The germline gives CDR1 KGHDR, CDR2 SFDVKD. The CDR3 is 15 residues long. CDR3 protein: CATSDRSLLADTQYF. The CDR3 DNA reads TGTGCCACCAGTGATCGTAGCTTATTGGCAGATACGCAGTATTTT.

The rearrangement uses TRBV5-4 and TRBJ2-7, with 10 bases matching TRBD2. Germline assignment: CDR1 SGHNT and CDR2 YYREEE (reference sequence). Unmatched junction bases numbered 9, after V lost 5 bases and J lost 4 bases. This CDR3 is 15 amino acids long. The CDR3 loop is CASSLDSGRRYEQYF. CDR3 in DNA: TGTGCCAGCAGTTTAGATAGCGGGAGGAGGTACGAGCAGTACTTC.

The chain links TRBV7-2 to TRBJ2-3, with 11 bases aligning to TRBD2. CDR1 and CDR2 from the germline V gene are SGHTA and FQGNSA. The CDR3 has 19 amino acids. With V trimmed by 6 bases and J by 2 bases, 16 bases remained unmatched. CDR3 sequence (DNA): TGTGCCAGCAGAAAGCTTACTAGCGGGGGCCCCACTATCACAGATACGCAGTATTTT. Its protein is CASRKLTSGGPTITDTQYF. The whole variable domain, remainder taken from reference TRBV7-2 and TRBJ2-3, is GAGVSQSPSNKVTEKGKDVELRCDPISGHTALYWYRQSLGQGLEFLIYFQGNSAPDKSGLPSDRFSAERTGGSVSTLTIQRTQQEDSAVYLCASRKLTSGGPTITDTQYFGPGTRLTVL.

The chain is built from TRBV28 and TRBJ1-2; tentative D call: TRBD1 (5 bases). CDR1 is MDHEN, CDR2 SYDVKM, per germline. The CDR3 has 14 amino acids. V was clipped by 2 bases and J by 8 bases, with 15 bases between them. CDR3 amino acids: CASSLLGREGGYTF. In nucleotides, the CDR3 is TGTGCCAGCAGTTTACTGGGGCGGGAGGGCGGCTACACCTTC.

V and J are TRBV12-2 and TRBJ2-7; TRBD1, the table's D call, was not compared with the DNA. TRBV12-2 is flagged as a pseudogene. The CDR3 sequence is 14 residues long. The CDR3 loop is CASRLYLTGYEQYF. The CDR3 nucleotides read TGTGCAAGTCGCTTATACCTTACAGGGTACGAGCAGTACTTC.

The CDR3, as DNA: TGCAGCGTTGAAGGTGGAGGGACAGGGGCATGGTATGGCTACACCTTC. Translated: CSVEGGGTGAWYGYTF. This rearrangement joins TRBV29-1 to TRBJ1-2; 10 bases are shared with TRBD1. Germline CDR1 and CDR2: SQVTM and ANQGSEA. CDR3 length equals 16 residues. V lost 1 base to trimming and J lost 5 bases; unmatched junction nucleotides: 10.

The V gene is TRBV20-1, the J gene TRBJ2-1; D call uncertain. The CDR3 totals 12 residues. Trimming left V 3 bases short and J 6 bases short, with 9 bases between. Germline assignment: CDR1 DFQATT and CDR2 SNEGSKA (reference sequence). The CDR3 sequence is CSASRAGNEQFF. The DNA of the CDR3 is TGCAGTGCTAGTAGGGCTGGCAATGAGCAGTTCTTC.

This clone was seen more than once but under ten times. V usage is TRBV5-8 and J usage is TRBJ1-2, with D tentatively TRBD1 (6 bases). CDR3 length: 16 residues. The V end lost 3 bases, the J end lost 7 bases, and 22 bases lay between the germline ends. CDR1 and CDR2 from the germline V gene are SGHTS and YDEGEE. The CDR3 here is CASSYIRKTGTSGYTF. CDR3 DNA sequence: TGTGCCAGCAGCTACATAAGGAAAACCGGGACAAGTGGCTACACCTTC.

The genes are TRBV27 and TRBJ1-4; D is perhaps TRBD1 (5 bases). The CDR3 length is 15 residues. V was cut by 9 bases and J by 2 bases, with 16 bases left in between. CDR1 is MNHEY and CDR2 is SMNVEV in the germline V gene (reference sequence). The CDR3 DNA is TGTGCCAGTGGGTTAAGGGGCGCGACTAATGAAAAACTGTTTTTT. Protein: CASGLRGATNEKLFF.

This clone was picked up one time. The V and J genes are TRBV6-2 or TRBV6-3 and TRBJ2-1; either TRBD1 or TRBD2 may fit D (6 bases each). Germline V CDR1 and CDR2: MNHEY, SVGEGT. This CDR3 is built from 17 residues. V dropped 0 bases and J dropped 4 bases, with 16 bases sitting between them. CDR3 in DNA: TGTGCCAGCAGTTACTCCCCCGGGGGCGCCGATTACAATGAGCAGTTCTTC. Translation: CASSYSPGGADYNEQFF.